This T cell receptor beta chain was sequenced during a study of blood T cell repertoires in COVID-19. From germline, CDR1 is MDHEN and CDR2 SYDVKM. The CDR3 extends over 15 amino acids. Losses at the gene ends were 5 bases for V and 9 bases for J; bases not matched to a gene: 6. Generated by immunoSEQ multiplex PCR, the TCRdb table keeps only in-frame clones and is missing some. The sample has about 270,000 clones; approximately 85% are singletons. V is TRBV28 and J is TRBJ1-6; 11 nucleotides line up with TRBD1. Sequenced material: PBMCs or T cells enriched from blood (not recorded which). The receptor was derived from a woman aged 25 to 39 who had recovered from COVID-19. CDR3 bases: TGTGCCAGCAGTCTGGGACAGGGGGTGGGTTCACCCCTCCACTTT. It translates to CASSLGQGVGSPLHF. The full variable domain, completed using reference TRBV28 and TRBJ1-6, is DVKVTQSSRYLVKRTGEKVFLECVQDMDHENMFWYRQDPGLGLRLIYFSYDVKMKEKGDIPEGYSVSREKKERFSLILESASTNQTSMYLCASSLGQGVGSPLHFGNGTRLTVT.